The clone carrying this TCR beta chain came up a few times. No antigen is known for it. The data are from a study of blood T cells in healthy people across ages. Study-level results: Across the age range, TCR beta diversity per million T cells fell in a roughly linear way.

Through a sample-barcoded 5' primer and a J-beta primer mix, a second PCR was run for roughly 7 to 12 cycles. A tag from a template-switch adaptor with 12 random nucleotides marked each cDNA molecule. MiXCR, applied by TCRdb to the 5' RACE reads, yields one record per CDR3 protein. The sample consists of around 780,000 distinct CDR3 sequences, roughly 50% of them appearing once. Looked up from germline, CDR1 is MNHEY and CDR2 is SMNVEV (reference sequence). The CDR3 runs 18 residues. With 0 bases clipped from V and 2 bases from J, the junction kept 8 bases outside the gene matches. The sequence derives from a man aged 35-49 years in good health. The gene calls are TRBV27 and TRBJ2-4, with 9 bases matching TRBD2. The sample was blood. This CDR3 is CASSLSSRREGPKNIQYF. Here the CDR3 DNA reads TGTGCCAGCAGTTTATCTTCTCGGCGGGAGGGACCCAAAAACATTCAGTACTTC.